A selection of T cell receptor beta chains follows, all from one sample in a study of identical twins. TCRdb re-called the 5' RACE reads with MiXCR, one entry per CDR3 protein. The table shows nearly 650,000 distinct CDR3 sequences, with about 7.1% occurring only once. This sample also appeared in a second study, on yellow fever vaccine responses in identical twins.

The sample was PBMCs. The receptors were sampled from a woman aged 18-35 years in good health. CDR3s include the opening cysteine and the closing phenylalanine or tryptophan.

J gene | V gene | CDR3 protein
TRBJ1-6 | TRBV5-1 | CASSGGHTNSPLHF
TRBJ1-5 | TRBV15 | CATSHRSGPRNQPQHF
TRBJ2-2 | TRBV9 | CASSDRGRGLFF
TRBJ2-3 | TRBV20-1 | CSAGELTSGMTDTQYF
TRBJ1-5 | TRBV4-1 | CASSQGGTGGSGAQHF
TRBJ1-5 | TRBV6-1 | CASRPYVQSLPPQHF
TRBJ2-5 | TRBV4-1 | CASSQDPPGLGETQYF
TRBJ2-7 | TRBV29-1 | CSVEDRVIAGVYEQYF
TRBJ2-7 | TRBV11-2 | CASSLDGTSIYEQYF
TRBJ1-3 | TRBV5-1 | CASSLAGGLAGNTIYF
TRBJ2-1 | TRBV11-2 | CASSLVDSYNEQFF
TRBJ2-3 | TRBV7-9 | CASSLERVISSTDTQYF
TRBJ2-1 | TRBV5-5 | CASSLEWLATTYNEQFF
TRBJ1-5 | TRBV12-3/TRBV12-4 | CASSLNRISNQPQHF
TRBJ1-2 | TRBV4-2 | CASSHPKGASEGYGYTF
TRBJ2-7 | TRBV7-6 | CASNPGGREGEQYF
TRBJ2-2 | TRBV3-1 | CASSQDWGSGELFF
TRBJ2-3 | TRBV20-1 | CSARPVVGTQYF
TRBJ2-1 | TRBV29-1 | CSAITRTGYNEQFF
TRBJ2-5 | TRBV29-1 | CSVKDREETQYF
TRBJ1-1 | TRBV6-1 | CASSKDKLNTEAFF
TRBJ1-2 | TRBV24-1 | CATSEQAGSRDGYTF
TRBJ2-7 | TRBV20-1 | CSASWLAGSYEQYF
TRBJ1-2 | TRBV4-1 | CASSQAHRRQFGYTF
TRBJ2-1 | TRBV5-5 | CASSLHTSYNEQFF
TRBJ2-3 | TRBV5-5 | CASSLVGLIEADTQYF
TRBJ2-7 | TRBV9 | CASSVVAGLDEQYF
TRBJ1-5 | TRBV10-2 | CASSAAGVQPQHF
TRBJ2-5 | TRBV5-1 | CASSPQLAGGETQYF
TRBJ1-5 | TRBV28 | CASRPAGTGPIQYQPQHF
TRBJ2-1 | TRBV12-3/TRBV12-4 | CASRQRYDEQFF
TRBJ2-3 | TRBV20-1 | CSARVLAGTTDTQYF
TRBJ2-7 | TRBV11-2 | CASSADRDLEQYF
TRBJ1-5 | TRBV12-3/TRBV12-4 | CASSPIRIGNQPQHF
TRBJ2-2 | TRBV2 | CAISLGRVVMVGNTGELFF
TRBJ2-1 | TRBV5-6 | CASSLGASGSYNEQFF
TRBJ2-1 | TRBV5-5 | CASSLAGGTSYNEQFF
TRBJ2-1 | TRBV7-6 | CASSLSRRGGDNEQFF
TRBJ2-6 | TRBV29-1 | CSVALGAGANVLTF
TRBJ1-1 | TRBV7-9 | CASSAYLGAEAFF
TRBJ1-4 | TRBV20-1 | CSASLRVEKLFF
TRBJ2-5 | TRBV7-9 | CASSLRQNQETQYF
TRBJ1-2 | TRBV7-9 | CASSPGAGINYGYTF
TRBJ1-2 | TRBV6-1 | CASVTSQYYGYTF
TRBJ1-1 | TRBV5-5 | CASSLAVAGNTEAFF
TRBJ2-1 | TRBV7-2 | CASSMLASSYNEQFF
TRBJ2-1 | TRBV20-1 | CSARRTSGGTYNEQFF
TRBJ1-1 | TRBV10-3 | CAIQTDLNTEAFF
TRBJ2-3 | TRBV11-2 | CASSLLTSTDTQYF
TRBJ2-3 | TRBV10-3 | CAIGGSHTDTQYF
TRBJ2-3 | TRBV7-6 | CASSSNRANTDTQYF
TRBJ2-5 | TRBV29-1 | CSGEDAGNRETQYF
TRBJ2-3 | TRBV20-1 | CSARWGTGTDTQYF
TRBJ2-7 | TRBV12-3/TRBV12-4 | CASSLGGTGGTYEQYF
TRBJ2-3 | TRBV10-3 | CAISGLAASTDTQYF
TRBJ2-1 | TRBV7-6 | CASTQDRAAAYNEQFF
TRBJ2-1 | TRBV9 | CASSVDPGFYNEQFF